The present T cell receptor beta chain was sequenced within a study of immune characterization of retroperitoneal liposarcoma. From germline, CDR1 is MNHNS and CDR2 SASEGT. V lost 5 bases, J lost 5 bases, and 8 bases stayed unmatched. The CDR3 covers 14 residues. Using its own MiXCR run on the PCR reads, TCRdb lists one record per CDR3 protein. The data show 9,000 to 13,000 distinct CDR3 sequences, around a quarter seen once. This clonotype was seen a single time. V and J are TRBV6-1 and TRBJ1-2, with TRBD1 matching 7 bases. Sequencing was performed on tumor tissue. This receptor was identified in a male donor with retroperitoneal liposarcoma. The DNA of the CDR3 is TGTGCCAGCAGTAGACAGGGAAGGAATTATGGCTACACCTTC. It is translated as CASSRQGRNYGYTF.